This is a list of T cell receptor beta chains from one sample in a study of post-analysis software for immune sequencing data. One entry per CDR3 protein results from TCRdb running MiXCR on the PCR reads. The sample lists about 200,000 distinct CDR3 sequences; approximately 29% were seen once. Sequencing was done on a sample of blood. The receptors were gathered from a girl aged 2-17 years with multiple sclerosis. Both conserved end residues are trimmed from each CDR3.

J | length | V | CDR3
TRBJ2-7 | 9 | TRBV2 | ASSQGYEQY
NA | 12 | TRBV4-1 | ASRGIAAVNEQY
TRBJ1-1 | 11 | TRBV12-3/TRBV12-4 | ASTMTVRTEAF
TRBJ2-1 | 16 | TRBV10-2 | ASRRNSGTPNSYNEQF
TRBJ2-7 | 13 | TRBV5-1 | ASSRGQGEVGEQY
TRBJ1-2 | 12 | TRBV5-1 | ASSLLSLNYGYT
TRBJ2-5 | 13 | TRBV6-5 | ASSTQGGLPGTQY
TRBJ2-7 | 8 | TRBV20-1 | SVPPPEQY
TRBJ1-4 | 15 | TRBV5-1 | ASSLSAGGKANEKLF
TRBJ2-3 | 14 | TRBV13 | ASSLIDGGPTDTQY
TRBJ1-1 | 10 | TRBV5-1 | ASSHGRTEAF
TRBJ1-4 | 13 | TRBV7-2 | ASSLQGTTNEKRF
TRBJ2-7 | 12 | TRBV6-5 | ASSGTGPPYEQY
TRBJ1-5 | 11 | TRBV28 | ASSFLGNQPQH
TRBJ2-1 | 14 | TRBV4-1 | ASRQLGGGAYNEQF
TRBJ2-6 | 14 | TRBV5-1 | ASRVAGNSGANVLT